These 2 T cell receptor beta chains originate from one sample sequenced in a study of a mutant IDH1 vaccine in newly diagnosed glioma. Time point given: baseline, week 1 (first vaccination visit). Regarding treatment: pre-vaccination baseline after standard-of-care therapy. Repertoires were generated with immunoSEQ multiplex PCR, while TCRdb's copy carries only in-frame clones and drops some. The repertoire consists of about 34,000 clones, with 80% to 85% occurring once and the leading ten covering roughly 9%. This specimen consisted of peripheral blood mononuclear cells (PBMCs), obtained from a glioma patient treated with radiotherapy, temozolomide or both. The source of these receptors is a man over 45 with glioma. Some clones in this sample may be carry-over from other donors' samples.

The V gene is TRBV5-1, the J gene TRBJ2-6, with TRBD2 matching 7 bases. The CDR3 consists of 15 residues. The ends lost 4 bases at V and 4 bases at J; junction bases unmatched: 5. CDR1 is SGHRS, CDR2 YFSETQ, per germline. CDR3 loop: CASSSGTGGANVLTF. CDR3 sequence (DNA): TGCGCCAGCAGCAGCGGGACGGGAGGGGCCAACGTCCTGACTTTC.

The chain links TRBV7-9 to TRBJ2-5; unclear D gene. Germline V CDR1 and CDR2: SEHNR, FQNEAQ (reference sequence). V lost 3 bases, J lost 4 bases, and 6 bases lay in between. The CDR3 runs 12 residues. The CDR3 sequence: CASSFPIETQYF. As DNA, the CDR3 is TGTGCCAGCAGCTTTCCTATAGAGACCCAGTACTTC.